These 26 T cell receptor beta chains originate from one sample sequenced in a study of PD-1 blockade in classical Hodgkin lymphoma. Autologous stem cell transplantation was followed by relapse in every patient, and brentuximab vedotin exposure varied. TCRdb keeps only in-frame clones here, not all; method: immunoSEQ multiplex PCR. The sample lists 90,000 to 100,000 clones; more than 90% were seen once. The sample in question was peripheral blood mononuclear cells (PBMCs), obtained at baseline. Every receptor here comes from a human donor with classical Hodgkin lymphoma.

The gene calls are TRBV5-1 and TRBJ1-4; 9 bases line up with TRBD1. The length of the CDR3 is 15 residues. The V gene's germline CDR1 is SGHRS and CDR2 YFSETQ. The V and J ends lost 4 bases and 4 bases, in that order; junction bases with no gene match: 5. The CDR3 DNA is TGCGCCAGCAGCCTGAGGACAGGGGATAATGAAAAACTGTTTTTT. Residues: CASSLRTGDNEKLFF.

The V and J genes are TRBV4-2 and TRBJ1-1, with D unclear. The CDR3 consists of 13 residues. V lost 0 bases to trimming and J lost 10 bases, with 12 bases between them. CDR1 is LGHNA and CDR2 is YNFKEQ in the germline V gene. The CDR3 here is CASSQDLFGRAFF. CDR3 DNA: TGTGCCAGCAGCCAAGATTTATTCGGGAGAGCTTTCTTT.

This sequence joins TRBV7-9 and TRBJ1-1, with unresolved D. CDR3 length: 17 amino acids. V lost 4 bases to trimming and J lost 4 bases, with 22 bases between them. The germline V gene has CDR1 SEHNR and CDR2 FQNEAQ (reference sequence). The CDR3 nucleotides are TGTGCCAGCAGCTCCCCGGCAGGCCCTAGAGAGGGCACTGAAGCTTTCTTT. Translating gives CASSSPAGPREGTEAFF.

This clone came up once. V gene TRBV6-1 combines with J gene TRBJ2-4; TRBD2 is a possible D gene (6 bases). Looked up from germline, CDR1 is MNHNS and CDR2 is SASEGT. The CDR3 covers 13 residues. The V end lost 6 bases, the J end lost 6 bases, and 12 bases lay between the germline ends. CDR3 loop: CASREGRGNIQYF. As DNA, the CDR3 is TGTGCCAGCAGGGAGGGACGGGGAAACATTCAGTACTTC.

The chain joins TRBV27 to TRBJ2-5, with a tentative D call TRBD1 (5 bases). Trimming cost V 2 bases and J 5 bases, with 9 bases left between them. Per the germline V gene, CDR1 is MNHEY and CDR2 is SMNVEV (reference sequence). The CDR3 has 13 residues. The CDR3 DNA sequence: TGTGCCAGCAGTTTAAAGTCAGGGGAGACCCAGTACTTC. This codes for CASSLKSGETQYF.

V and J are TRBV11-2 and TRBJ2-7; TRBD2 might be the D (5 bases). CDR3 length: 15 amino acids. Between the trimmed V and J ends, which lost 0 bases and 3 bases, there was a span of 12 bases. From germline, CDR1 is SGHAT and CDR2 FQNNGV. Here the CDR3 DNA reads TGTGCCAGCAGCTTAGAGTCGGGATCCATCTACGAGCAGTACTTC. This sequence encodes CASSLESGSIYEQYF.

The J gene is TRBJ1-1, the V gene TRBV5-5; 11 positions agree with TRBD1. This CDR3 region has 17 residues. Germline V gene sequence: CDR1 SGHKS, CDR2 YYEKEE (reference sequence). Trimming took 0 bases from V and 4 from J; bases not matched to a gene: 8. In DNA, the CDR3 is TGTGCCAGCAGCTTGGTTACCCGGGACAGGGGGTTCACTGAAGCTTTCTTT. Protein product: CASSLVTRDRGFTEAFF.

By share of the sample, this clone is medium-sized (0.01 to 0.1%). The J gene is TRBJ1-1, the V gene TRBV19; D gene unclear. The germline gives CDR1 LNHDA, CDR2 SQIVND (reference sequence). Trimming cost V 7 bases and J 1 base, with 16 bases left between them. There are 15 residues in the CDR3. In DNA, the CDR3 is TGTGCCAGTACCGTCCCGGGTCGCCGGAACACTGAAGCTTTCTTT. Protein product: CASTVPGRRNTEAFF. Filled out from reference TRBV19 and TRBJ1-1, the complete variable domain reads DGGITQSPKYLFRKEGQNVTLSCEQNLNHDAMYWYRQDPGQGLRLIYYSQIVNDFQKGDIAEGYSVSREKKESFPLTVTSAQKNPTAFYLCASTVPGRRNTEAFFGQGTRLTVV.

DNA for the CDR3: TGTGCCAGCTCACGCTCCTCAGGGGATTCTGGAAACACCATATATTTT. Its protein product is CASSRSSGDSGNTIYF. This rearrangement joins TRBV18 to TRBJ1-3, with D maybe TRBD1 (6 bases). Germline V gives CDR1 KGHSH, CDR2 LQKENI. Trimming cost V 4 bases and J 1 base, with 14 bases left between them. CDR3 length: 16 residues.

V is TRBV6-5 and J is TRBJ1-2, with D possibly matching TRBD1 (6 bases). The CDR3 sequence is 15 residues long. V lost 4 bases and J 7 bases, leaving 19 bases between the germline ends. CDR1 is MNHEY and CDR2 is SVGAGI in the germline V gene. The CDR3 loop reads CASSFLLQGQGGYTF. The CDR3 DNA is TGTGCCAGCAGTTTTCTATTACAGGGCCAGGGTGGCTACACCTTC.

The chain carries TRBV7-9 and TRBJ1-1, with D perhaps matching TRBD1 (6 bases). Germline V CDR1 and CDR2: SEHNR, FQNEAQ (reference sequence). This CDR3 is 15 amino acids long. With 1 base removed from V and 2 bases from J, the gap between germline ends came to 11 bases. The CDR3 loop is CASSLGPRGNTEAFF. Written as DNA, the CDR3 is TGTGCCAGCAGCTTAGGGCCCAGGGGAAACACTGAAGCTTTCTTT.

J is TRBJ2-3 and V is TRBV29-1; 9 nucleotides line up with TRBD2. Per the germline V gene, CDR1 is SQVTM and CDR2 is ANQGSEA. The CDR3 loop spans 14 amino acids. Trimming cost V 7 bases and J 5 bases; bases outside gene matches: 10. The CDR3 coding sequence is TGCAGCGCAGATTGGACTAGCGAGATAGATACGCAGTATTTT. Its translation: CSADWTSEIDTQYF.

The V and J genes are TRBV19 and TRBJ1-1; maybe TRBD1 (5 bases). Trimming left V 1 base short and J 4 bases short, with 19 bases between. This CDR3 spans 17 amino acids. The V gene's germline CDR1 is LNHDA and CDR2 SQIVND (reference sequence). CDR3: CASSIVGSRAGGTEAFF. For the CDR3, the DNA is TGTGCCAGTAGTATAGTAGGAAGCAGGGCTGGGGGCACTGAAGCTTTCTTT. Variable domain in full (rest from reference TRBV19 and TRBJ1-1): DGGITQSPKYLFRKEGQNVTLSCEQNLNHDAMYWYRQDPGQGLRLIYYSQIVNDFQKGDIAEGYSVSREKKESFPLTVTSAQKNPTAFYLCASSIVGSRAGGTEAFFGQGTRLTVV.

The chain employs TRBV7-6 and TRBJ2-3; D gene uncertain. CDR1 is SGHVS, CDR2 FNYEAQ, per germline. Deletions cut 2 bases from V and 3 bases from J, with 18 bases between. The CDR3 is 17 residues long. CDR3 coding DNA: TGTGCCAGCAGCTTATCCCACACTTTGCGCGGTACAGATACGCAGTATTTT. It encodes CASSLSHTLRGTDTQYF.

This chain uses TRBV28 with TRBJ1-6; D might be TRBD1 (5 bases). The CDR3 contains 14 residues. V was pared by 6 bases and J by 7 bases, with 13 bases between. Germline lookup yields CDR1 MDHEN and CDR2 SYDVKM. The CDR3 DNA reads TGTGCCAGCAGCATAAGGGGTGTGAATTCACCCCTCCACTTT. Protein: CASSIRGVNSPLHF.

The V gene is TRBV27, the J gene TRBJ1-2; D gene unclear. CDR3 length: 12 residues. Looked up from germline, CDR1 is MNHEY and CDR2 is SMNVEV (reference sequence). Trimming took off 6 bases at V and 7 bases at J, with 12 bases between the two ends. CDR3 nucleotides: TGTGCCAGCAGAGATACGTTTCGTGGCTACACCTTC. Its protein is CASRDTFRGYTF.

The V call is TRBV4-1, the J call TRBJ1-2; weak D call: TRBD1 (5 bases). V dropped 5 bases and J dropped 8 bases, with 18 bases sitting between them. This CDR3 has 14 amino acids. Germline loops: CDR1 MGHRA, CDR2 YSYEKL. DNA for the CDR3: TGCGCCAGCAGCTTCCCGGGGGAGAAGGGGGGCTACACCTTC. Residues: CASSFPGEKGGYTF.

The chain links TRBV19 to TRBJ1-1, with 8 bases lining up with TRBD1. Trimming cost V 3 bases and J 2 bases; bases outside gene matches: 5. This CDR3 region has 15 residues. CDR1 and CDR2 from the germline V gene are LNHDA and SQIVND (reference sequence). CDR3 bases: TGTGCCAGTAGTATCCACAGGGGGTTAAACACTGAAGCTTTCTTT. Its translation is CASSIHRGLNTEAFF.

V gene TRBV7-9 combines with J gene TRBJ2-1, with D unresolved. The V gene's germline CDR1 is SEHNR and CDR2 FQNEAQ (reference sequence). The CDR3 is 13 residues long. Trimming pared 8 bases from V and 7 bases from J, leaving 15 bases between. The CDR3 region has the DNA TGTGCCAGCCTAGACCTCAGGACGAATGAGCAGTTCTTC. Translation gives CASLDLRTNEQFF.

This chain uses TRBV6-4 with TRBJ2-1; D might be TRBD2 (5 bases). The CDR3 has 15 residues. The V gene lost 4 bases and the J gene lost 6 bases, with 16 bases spanning the gap. From germline, CDR1 is MRHNA and CDR2 SNTAGT. The CDR3 nucleotides are TGTGCCAGCAGTGTTTTTACGGGAATCGGCAATGAGCAGTTCTTC. Amino acid sequence: CASSVFTGIGNEQFF.

This chain connects TRBV27 to TRBJ1-1, with D tentatively TRBD1 (5 bases). The germline V and J ends were trimmed by 4 bases and 1 base, with 16 bases remaining between them. This CDR3 has 16 amino acids. Germline CDR1 is MNHEY and CDR2 is SMNVEV (reference sequence). This chain's CDR3 is CASSSWLGQTNTEAFF. The CDR3 DNA sequence: TGTGCCAGCAGTTCCTGGCTGGGGCAGACGAACACTGAAGCTTTCTTT.

This chain links TRBV9 with TRBJ1-2; 10 nucleotides match TRBD1. The CDR3 covers 14 residues. Trimming took 0 bases from V and 7 from J; bases not matched to a gene: 3. Germline CDR1 reads SGDLS; CDR2 reads YYNGEE. The CDR3 is CASSVAWTGGGYTF. The CDR3 DNA follows: TGTGCCAGCAGCGTAGCATGGACAGGGGGTGGCTACACCTTC.

The J gene is TRBJ2-5, the V gene TRBV28, with D perhaps matching TRBD1 (5 bases). Trimming took off 8 bases at V and 0 bases at J, with 10 bases between the two ends. The CDR3 sequence is 13 residues long. Germline V gene sequence: CDR1 MDHEN, CDR2 SYDVKM. The CDR3 loop is CASLGQNQETQYF. The CDR3 DNA reads TGTGCCAGCTTGGGGCAGAACCAAGAGACCCAGTACTTC.

The chain links TRBV7-9 to TRBJ2-7; TRBD1 aligns across 10 bases. J gave up 5 bases and V 3 bases, and 13 bases lay outside the gene matches. Germline CDR1 and CDR2: SEHNR and FQNEAQ (reference sequence). CDR3 size: 17 residues. The CDR3 sequence is CASSFPVSGQGRHEQYF. Here the CDR3 DNA reads TGTGCCAGCAGCTTCCCGGTCTCGGGACAGGGGAGGCACGAGCAGTACTTC.

V gene TRBV5-1 combines with J gene TRBJ2-7, with TRBD2 matching 7 bases. J was trimmed by 5 bases and V by 3 bases; bases with no gene match: 11. The germline V gene encodes CDR1 SGHRS and CDR2 YFSETQ. This CDR3 is built from 15 residues. Written as DNA, the CDR3 is TGCGCCAGCAGCTCCCCCCCGCTAGCGGAGCACGAGCAGTACTTC. Amino acids: CASSSPPLAEHEQYF.

This clone appeared a single time. This chain connects TRBV21-1 to TRBJ2-7. TRBV21-1 is a pseudogene locus. CDR3 length equals 11 residues. The CDR3 bases are TGTGCCAGCAGCCCCGGGCCCGAGCAGTACTTC. It specifies CASSPGPEQYF.